This T cell receptor beta chain was sequenced in a study of blood T cell repertoires in COVID-19. Across the whole study: Italy, Spain and the United States were the sources of the convalescent and acute COVID-19 samples.

V was pared by 1 base and J by 0 bases, with 9 bases between. From germline, CDR1 is SGHVS and CDR2 FQNEAQ. The CDR3 sequence is 16 residues long. In the authors' workflow: Cell counts per sample came from amplifying reference gene primers. Produced via immunoSEQ multiplex PCR; TCRdb's table is partial and in-frame only. V, J and clone size reflect that table, while D and trimming were determined from the DNA. The sample consists of about 200,000 clones, approximately 84% of them appearing once. This sequence originates from a woman aged 80 or older with acute or convalescent COVID-19. The sequenced sample was peripheral blood. The chain has TRBV7-8 and TRBJ1-4; no reliable D call. In DNA form, the CDR3 reads TGTGCCAGCAGCTTAGGTTATCCAGCAACTAATGAAAAACTGTTTTTT. This gives the protein CASSLGYPATNEKLFF.